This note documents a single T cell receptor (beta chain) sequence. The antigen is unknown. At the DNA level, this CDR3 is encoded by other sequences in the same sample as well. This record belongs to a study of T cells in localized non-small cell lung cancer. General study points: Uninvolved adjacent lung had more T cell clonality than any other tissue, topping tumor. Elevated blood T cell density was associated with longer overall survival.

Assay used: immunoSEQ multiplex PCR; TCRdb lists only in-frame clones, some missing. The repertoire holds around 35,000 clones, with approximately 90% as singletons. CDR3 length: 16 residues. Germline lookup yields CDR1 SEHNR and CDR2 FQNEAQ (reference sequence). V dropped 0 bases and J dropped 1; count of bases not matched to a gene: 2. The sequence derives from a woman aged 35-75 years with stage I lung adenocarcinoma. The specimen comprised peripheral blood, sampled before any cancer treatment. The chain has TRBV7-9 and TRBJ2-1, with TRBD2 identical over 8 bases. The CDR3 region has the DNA TGTGCCAGCAGCTTAGCTCTAGCGGGTTCCTACAATGAGCAGTTCTTC. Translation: CASSLALAGSYNEQFF.